The entry below gives a single T cell receptor beta chain sequence along with its context. Germline-derived CDR1 and CDR2 are GTSNPN and SVGIG (reference sequence). CDR3 length equals 16 residues. The V end lost 1 base, the J end lost 7 bases, and 22 bases lay between the germline ends. Using immunoSEQ multiplex PCR, the repertoire was profiled, and TCRdb retains in-frame clones only, with some absent. The sample lists 35,000 to 55,000 clones; about 89% were seen once. These data belong to a study of blood T cell repertoires in COVID-19. The wider study: The origin of the acute and convalescent COVID-19 samples was the United States, Italy and Spain. In each case, the material was cDNA or gDNA derived from T cells, B-cell-depleted T cells, or PBMCs.

This TCR was recovered from a human donor in a cohort sampled during active COVID-19. Sequencing was carried out using peripheral blood. The chain recombines TRBV30 with TRBJ2-5; maybe TRBD1 (6 bases). The DNA for the CDR3 is TGTGCCTGGAGTGCGGTCCGGTGGGACACTTCCTTGACCCAGTACTTC. Translated, it gives CAWSAVRWDTSLTQYF.